Following are 26 T cell receptor beta chains from one sample sequenced in a study of shared clonotypes between healthy human individuals. In the naive CD8 group, cells lacked CD45RO and were positively selected for CCR7, so terminally differentiated effector memory CD45RA+ cells were left out. Sequencing used immunoSEQ multiplex PCR; TCRdb keeps in-frame clones, though not all of them. The repertoire holds some 2.1 million clones, with about 93% as singletons. Sequenced material: naive CD8+ T cells from PBMCs. Every receptor here comes from a man aged 18 to 29 in good health. Some clones in this sample may be carry-over from other donors' samples.

This chain joins TRBV11-2 and TRBJ2-2; TRBD1 aligns across 10 bases. The germline gives CDR1 SGHAT, CDR2 FQNNGV. The V gene end was trimmed by 3 bases and the J gene end by 7 bases; junction bases not matched to a gene: 8. This CDR3 spans 16 amino acids. The CDR3: CASSFWGQGPIGELFF. CDR3 nucleotides: TGTGCCAGCAGCTTTTGGGGACAGGGGCCGATCGGGGAGCTGTTTTTT.

CDR3 DNA: TGTGCCAGCAGTTCCGGGGAGGGGCAGTACTTC. Protein sequence: CASSSGEGQYF. V usage is TRBV27 and J usage is TRBJ2-7; 7 bases line up with TRBD2. The trim removed 4 bases at V and 9 bases at J, leaving 3 bases unmatched. Germline V lookup: CDR1 MNHEY, CDR2 SMNVEV (reference sequence). This CDR3 has 11 residues.

The chain employs TRBV4-2 and TRBJ2-1, with TRBD2 matching over 8 bases. V trimming: 0 bases; J trimming: 5 bases; junction bases outside the gene matches: 9. Germline CDR1 is LGHNA and CDR2 is YNFKEQ. The CDR3 is 17 amino acids. CDR3 coding DNA: TGTGCCAGCAGCCAAGATTCACTTTTAGCGGGGAACAATGAGCAGTTCTTC. Translating it yields CASSQDSLLAGNNEQFF.

V and J are TRBV9 and TRBJ2-2, with D maybe TRBD1 (5 bases). Per the germline V gene, CDR1 is SGDLS and CDR2 is YYNGEE. V lost 3 bases, J lost 2 bases, and 11 bases lay in between. This CDR3 has 15 residues. The CDR3 reads CASSAWGSNTGELFF. CDR3 sequence (DNA): TGTGCCAGCAGCGCGTGGGGCTCCAACACCGGGGAGCTGTTTTTT.

The chain recombines TRBV19 with TRBJ1-5, with D maybe TRBD1 (5 bases). Trimming shortened V by 3 bases and J by 7 bases, and 13 bases separated the two germline ends. The CDR3 covers 14 residues. Per the germline V gene, CDR1 is LNHDA and CDR2 is SQIVND (reference sequence). The DNA of the CDR3 is TGTGCCAGTAGTATTTGGGTGGAGGGGCAGCCCCAGCATTTT. Protein: CASSIWVEGQPQHF.

The chain links TRBV27 to TRBJ1-1; a possible D gene is TRBD1 (6 bases). V was pared by 0 bases and J by 5 bases, with 13 bases between. This CDR3 region has 15 residues. The V gene's germline CDR1 is MNHEY and CDR2 SMNVEV (reference sequence). The CDR3 is CASSLSAGARTEAFF. The CDR3 nucleotides read TGTGCCAGCAGTTTATCGGCGGGGGCGCGGACTGAAGCTTTCTTT.

The chain combines TRBV27 with TRBJ1-2; 8 positions match TRBD1. With 7 bases clipped from V and 7 bases from J, the junction kept 14 bases outside the gene matches. The CDR3 runs 15 residues. CDR1 and CDR2 (germline): MNHEY, SMNVEV (reference sequence). The CDR3 region has the DNA TGTGCCAGCACCCATCCCCAGACAGGGGAGAGTGGCTACACCTTC. Its protein is CASTHPQTGESGYTF.

V is TRBV4-3 and J is TRBJ2-1; perhaps D is TRBD1 or TRBD2 (6 bases each). CDR3 size: 20 residues. V was pared by 4 bases and J by 1 base, with 26 bases between. Per germline, CDR1 LGHNA and CDR2 YSLEER. The CDR3 DNA sequence: TGCGCCAGCAGCCCAGAGTGGGCACCGGGGGCATGGGGATCCTACAATGAGCAGTTCTTC. Amino acid sequence: CASSPEWAPGAWGSYNEQFF.

As to this clone: Other DNA sequences of this sample code for an identical CDR3. The chain uses TRBV5-1 and TRBJ1-1; D is uncertain. The CDR3 length is 13 residues. V was shortened by 3 bases and J by 1 base, with 7 bases between the two germline ends. The germline gives CDR1 SGHRS, CDR2 YFSETQ. The DNA for the CDR3 is TGCGCCAGCAGCTCAGGACCGAACACTGAAGCTTTCTTT. Translated: CASSSGPNTEAFF.

The chain joins TRBV13 to TRBJ2-5; 13 positions agree with TRBD2. Germline CDR1 is PRHDT and CDR2 is FYEKMQ (reference sequence). This CDR3 has 19 amino acids. V lost 4 bases, J lost 4 bases, and 15 bases stayed unmatched. CDR3 in amino acids: CASSSNSGLAGASRETQYF. Written as DNA, the CDR3 is TGTGCCAGCAGCTCGAACTCAGGACTAGCGGGGGCCAGCCGAGAGACCCAGTACTTC.

The chain has TRBV21-1 and TRBJ2-7; TRBD2 reflects the table's D call only, with no check against the DNA. TRBV21-1 is a known pseudogene. The CDR3 sequence is 16 residues long. The CDR3, as DNA: TGTGCCAGCAGAAAGGGACTAGCGGGAGGTTGTTACGAGCAGTACTTC. Its protein is CASRKGLAGGCYEQYF.

This chain joins TRBV6-5 and TRBJ1-5; D not resolved. Germline values: CDR1 MNHEY, CDR2 SVGAGI. Trimming pared 2 bases from V and 6 bases from J, leaving 8 bases between. The CDR3 has 13 amino acids. The CDR3 is CASSYGPSQPQHF. The CDR3, as DNA: TGTGCCAGCAGTTACGGGCCCAGTCAGCCCCAGCATTTT.

This clone came up once. The V and J genes are TRBV19 and TRBJ1-4; D is perhaps TRBD1 (6 bases). Trimming shortened V by 3 bases and J by 5 bases, and 13 bases separated the two germline ends. CDR3 size: 15 residues. Germline V gene lookup returns CDR1 LNHDA and CDR2 SQIVND (reference sequence). The CDR3 sequence is CASSISGGGNEKLFF. DNA of the CDR3: TGTGCCAGTAGTATCTCCGGGGGCGGGAATGAAAAACTGTTTTTT. Drawing the rest from reference TRBV19 and TRBJ1-4, the complete variable domain is DGGITQSPKYLFRKEGQNVTLSCEQNLNHDAMYWYRQDPGQGLRLIYYSQIVNDFQKGDIAEGYSVSREKKESFPLTVTSAQKNPTAFYLCASSISGGGNEKLFFGSGTQLSVL.

This clone was seen only once. The chain combines TRBV29-1 with TRBJ2-7; 10 bases are a match to TRBD2. This CDR3 has 13 amino acids. Germline CDR1 SQVTM, CDR2 ANQGSEA. V shed 6 bases, J shed 3 bases, and the junction held 5 bases outside the gene matches. The CDR3, as DNA: TGCAGCGTGGTAGCGGGAGGCGTCTACGAGCAGTACTTC. This gives the protein CSVVAGGVYEQYF.

This chain uses TRBV7-9 with TRBJ1-2; D is undetermined. V was shortened by 5 bases and J by 8 bases, with 24 bases between the two germline ends. Germline V gives CDR1 SEHNR, CDR2 FQNEAQ (reference sequence). This CDR3 has 16 residues. The chain's CDR3 is CASSHSLTQVLKGYTF. In DNA form, the CDR3 reads TGTGCCAGCAGCCATTCTCTAACCCAAGTTCTAAAGGGCTACACCTTC.

The rearrangement links TRBV28 to TRBJ2-7; 8 bases line up with TRBD2. The CDR3 spans 15 residues. CDR1 is MDHEN and CDR2 is SYDVKM in the germline V gene. V dropped 3 bases and J dropped 0; count of bases not matched to a gene: 4. CDR3 loop: CASSFSSGPSYEQYF. Written as DNA, the CDR3 is TGTGCCAGCAGTTTCTCTAGCGGGCCCTCCTACGAGCAGTACTTC. The whole variable domain, remainder taken from reference TRBV28 and TRBJ2-7, is DVKVTQSSRYLVKRTGEKVFLECVQDMDHENMFWYRQDPGLGLRLIYFSYDVKMKEKGDIPEGYSVSREKKERFSLILESASTNQTSMYLCASSFSSGPSYEQYFGPGTRLTVT.

The chain is built from TRBV7-9 and TRBJ2-7; 8 nucleotides agree with TRBD1. Germline V CDR1 and CDR2: SEHNR, FQNEAQ (reference sequence). The CDR3 runs 15 residues. Germline trimming cut 5 bases from V and 2 bases from J; bases unmatched to any gene: 8. CDR3 sequence: CASSASTGETYEQYF. The CDR3 nucleotides are TGTGCCAGCAGCGCATCGACAGGGGAAACCTACGAGCAGTACTTC.

This clone turned up a few times. This chain uses TRBV2 with TRBJ1-5; no clear D. The CDR3 extends over 13 amino acids. Germline CDR1 SNHLY, CDR2 FYNNEI. V lost 6 bases and J lost 3, with 9 bases in between. CDR3 coding DNA: TGTGCCAGCAGGGACGGATTCAATCAGCCCCAGCATTTT. Translating it yields CASRDGFNQPQHF.

This chain joins TRBV29-1 and TRBJ2-2; 7 bases agree with TRBD2. The CDR3 is 15 residues long. Per germline, CDR1 SQVTM and CDR2 ANQGSEA. V lost 2 bases and J lost 4; bases outside the gene matches: 7. This CDR3 is CSVELLGEGTGELFF. As DNA, the CDR3 is TGCAGCGTTGAACTTCTAGGGGAGGGCACCGGGGAGCTGTTTTTT.

The rearrangement uses TRBV27 and TRBJ2-7, with D uncertain. The germline V and J ends were trimmed by 6 bases and 0 bases, with 15 bases remaining between them. The CDR3 has 15 residues. Germline CDR1 and CDR2: MNHEY and SMNVEV (reference sequence). For the CDR3, the DNA is TGTGCCAGCAGACCCCGGGTAGCCCCCTCCTACGAGCAGTACTTC. The encoded protein is CASRPRVAPSYEQYF.

Here the CDR3 reads CANPRATEDTEAFF. CDR3 coding DNA: TGCGCCAACCCCCGCGCGACGGAAGACACTGAAGCTTTCTTT. This chain links TRBV10-1 with TRBJ1-1; D is ambiguous. Germline V CDR1 and CDR2: WNHNN, SYGVQD (reference sequence). Between the trimmed V and J ends, which lost 10 bases and 3 bases, there was a span of 18 bases. This CDR3 is 14 amino acids long.

The J gene is TRBJ1-1, the V gene TRBV5-8; D not certain. The CDR3 runs to 14 residues. V lost 4 bases and J 1 base, leaving 11 bases between the germline ends. Germline values: CDR1 SGHTS, CDR2 YDEGEE. CDR3: CASSQSGTNTEAFF. CDR3 DNA sequence: TGTGCCAGCAGCCAATCCGGCACGAACACTGAAGCTTTCTTT.

This chain connects TRBV6-6 to TRBJ1-2; the match to TRBD1 covers 8 bases. With V trimmed by 6 bases and J by 4 bases, 7 bases remained unmatched. The CDR3 has 14 residues. CDR1 MNHNY and CDR2 SVGAGI come from the germline V gene (reference sequence). For the CDR3, the DNA is TGTGCCAGCAGCCCGTCGGACAGGGCCTATGGCTACACCTTC. Protein: CASSPSDRAYGYTF.

The J gene is TRBJ1-2, the V gene TRBV29-1, with TRBD1 matching over 9 bases. This CDR3 spans 14 amino acids. The germline V gene encodes CDR1 SQVTM and CDR2 ANQGSEA. With 7 bases clipped from V and 3 bases from J, the junction kept 9 bases outside the gene matches. This CDR3 reads CSARDRATYYGYTF. DNA of the CDR3: TGCAGCGCTCGGGACAGGGCTACTTACTATGGCTACACCTTC.

This clone appeared once. The chain combines TRBV9 with TRBJ2-7; 12 bases are shared with TRBD1. J was trimmed by 6 bases and V by 9 bases; bases with no gene match: 10. Germline V gene sequence: CDR1 SGDLS, CDR2 YYNGEE. The CDR3 has 14 amino acids. The CDR3 bases are TGTGCCACCAACCACCCGGGACAGGGGGCCGAGCAGTACTTC. Its translation is CATNHPGQGAEQYF.

The chain uses TRBV29-1 and TRBJ1-4, with D perhaps TRBD1 (6 bases). Per the germline V gene, CDR1 is SQVTM and CDR2 is ANQGSEA. The CDR3 runs to 14 residues. Trimming removed 6 bases at V and 3 bases at J, with 14 bases between. This chain's CDR3 is CSVRGGPANEKLFF. CDR3 bases: TGCAGCGTCCGGGGGGGGCCAGCTAATGAAAAACTGTTTTTT.